This TCR beta chain was captured in a study of cytomegalovirus exposure and HLA in healthy donors. The CDR3 loop spans 14 amino acids. V shed 3 bases and J 2 bases; nucleotides not matched to a gene: 7. Germline V gene lookup returns CDR1 GTSNPN and CDR2 SVGIG (reference sequence). In the PCR, 60 Vbeta and 13 Jbeta primers were used. Produced via immunoSEQ multiplex PCR; TCRdb's table is partial and in-frame only. The repertoire holds 220,000 or so clones, 60% to 80% seen once, with 1.8% in the top ten. The genes are TRBV30 and TRBJ2-7; 7 nucleotides align to TRBD1. The sequence came from a woman younger than 45 in good health and CMV-seronegative. Source material: PBMCs. CDR3 sequence: CAWREQGPPYEQYF. The CDR3 DNA reads TGTGCCTGGAGAGAACAGGGGCCCCCCTACGAGCAGTACTTC.